There are many counts of the clone carrying this TCR beta chain. The antigen remains unidentified. This specimen comes from a study of T cells in Graves' hyperthyroidism and ophthalmopathy. Study-wide results and limits: The model predicted ophthalmopathy a median roughly 6.5 months before onset. Patients with ophthalmopathy were separated from those with stable hyperthyroidism by a 13 V-J model.

CDR3 length: 14 amino acids. Germline-derived CDR1 and CDR2 are SEHNR and FQNEAQ (reference sequence). The V and J ends lost 5 bases and 6 bases respectively, with 16 bases between them. RNA transcripts were the template for amplifying TCR beta CDR3 regions. The primer set for the first-round RT-PCR of the TCR CDR3 was HTBI. TCRdb independently ran MiXCR on the multiplex PCR reads; one entry per CDR3 protein. The sample carries 660,000 or so distinct CDR3 sequences, roughly 20% recorded once. With duration under 3 months, ophthalmopathy was active: Clinical Activity Score at least 3, NOSPECS at least 4. Diagnoses were made from clinical symptoms, serum measures (thyroxine and TRAb), thyroid ultrasound and orbital computed tomography.

This TCR was sampled from a man aged 25 to 40 with Graves' ophthalmopathy. The V and J genes are TRBV7-9 and TRBJ1-2; a weak D match, TRBD1 (5 bases). Sequenced: blood. The CDR3 protein is CASSPKGTGHGYTF. CDR3 in DNA: TGTGCCAGCAGCCCTAAGGGTACGGGGCATGGCTACACCTTC.